The entry that follows covers one TCR beta chain sequence. Its antigen is unidentified. The PCR contained 60 Vbeta and 13 Jbeta primers. The data were produced by immunoSEQ multiplex PCR, yet TCRdb's version contains in-frame clones alone and is incomplete. The repertoire holds 150,000 to 200,000 clones, with 80% as singletons. The data are from a study of cytomegalovirus exposure and HLA in healthy donors. Study-level information: About 82 million unique TCRs from HLA-typed donors were held in an early release of data.

Trimming pared 3 bases from V and 5 bases from J, leaving 20 bases between. In germline, CDR1 is SGHTS, CDR2 YDEGEE. The CDR3 is 16 residues long. Broader study findings: V- and J-gene trimming in TCR beta was tied to a missense DCLRE1C variant by an analysis performed later. DRB1 showed the most TCR associations and HLA-C the fewest in a later analysis, as rates varied by HLA locus. An observed cluster of highly shared sequence variants was recorded as a likely sequencing artifact.

Sequencing was performed on PBMCs. The TCR comes from a woman aged 40 to 50 in good health and CMV-seronegative. The rearrangement links TRBV5-8 to TRBJ1-2, with D uncertain. The DNA for the CDR3 is TGTGCCAGCAGCTCGGACGGGAGGGTCGGGTTTTATGGCTACACCTTC. Protein sequence: CASSSDGRVGFYGYTF.